A single sample gave rise to the 17 T cell receptor beta chains below, sequenced in a study of blood T cell repertoires in COVID-19 (dated by TCRdb to 2019 to 2021). The library was made by the immunoSEQ multiplex PCR assay. TCRdb obtained this table from immuneACCESS and retained in-frame rearrangements with V and J assigned. These tables miss some clones; where compared with another copy, unresolved V genes account for less than half of the shortfall, and the remainder is unexplained. The sample has fewer than 350,000 clones on record, approximately 86% of them singletons. The ten largest make up 4% to 5.5% of the sample. Sequenced input: PBMCs or T cells enriched from blood (not recorded which). The receptors derive from a woman in her 40s with acute COVID-19.

The chain carries TRBV19 and TRBJ1-1, with unresolved D. The CDR3 extends over 12 amino acids. Trimming took 8 bases from V and 2 from J, leaving 9 bases between them. Germline CDR1 LNHDA, CDR2 SQIVND (reference sequence). The CDR3 here is CASSRYNTEAFF. CDR3 nucleotide sequence: TGTGCCAGTTCTCGGTATAACACTGAAGCTTTCTTT.

This clone was counted between two and nine times. The J gene is TRBJ1-4, the V gene TRBV5-6; TRBD1 aligns across 10 bases. Per germline, CDR1 SGHDT and CDR2 YYEEEE. This CDR3 is built from 15 residues. The V and J ends lost 4 bases and 7 bases, in that order; junction bases with no gene match: 7. DNA of the CDR3: TGTGCCAGCAGCCCGCGACAGGGGGCGAGTGAAAAACTGTTTTTT. Protein product: CASSPRQGASEKLFF.

The CDR3 DNA is TGTGCCAGCTCACCACGACCGCCCACCGGGACAGGGGTGGAGACCCAGTACTTC. It is translated as CASSPRPPTGTGVETQYF. The J gene is TRBJ2-5, the V gene TRBV18; the match to TRBD1 covers 10 bases. The CDR3 is made up of 18 amino acids. J lost 5 bases, V lost 1 base, and 13 bases had no gene match. Germline values: CDR1 KGHSH, CDR2 LQKENI.

The chain combines TRBV12-3 or TRBV12-4 with TRBJ2-3; 8 nucleotides agree with TRBD1. This CDR3 comprises 12 residues. V lost 1 base and J lost 15; bases outside the gene matches: 6. The CDR3, as DNA: TGTGCCAGCAGTTTAGGTCCCGACAGGGGATATTTT. Protein: CASSLGPDRGYF.

The chain employs TRBV28 and TRBJ2-3, with 9 bases identical to TRBD2. CDR3 length: 15 residues. Germline lookup yields CDR1 MDHEN and CDR2 SYDVKM. The V gene end was trimmed by 6 bases and the J gene end by 1 base; junction bases not matched to a gene: 5. For the CDR3, the DNA is TGTGCCAGCAGGAGTAGCGGGAGCGGCACAGATACGCAGTATTTT. This gives the protein CASRSSGSGTDTQYF.

The chain combines TRBV7-2 with TRBJ1-5; D gene ambiguous. Germline CDR1 and CDR2: SGHTA and FQGNSA. This CDR3 is built from 14 residues. The germline V and J ends were trimmed by 5 bases and 3 bases, with 11 bases remaining between them. CDR3 coding DNA: TGTGCCAGCAGCCGTGGGAGAAACAATCAGCCCCAGCATTTT. This encodes CASSRGRNNQPQHF.

The chain carries TRBV5-1 and TRBJ2-1; 7 nucleotides match TRBD2. The CDR3 sequence is 19 residues long. The V gene's germline CDR1 is SGHRS and CDR2 YFSETQ. V gave up 0 bases and J gave up 0 bases; unmatched junction bases: 12. The CDR3 reads CASSLARDYQTSSYNEQFF. Written as DNA, the CDR3 is TGCGCCAGCAGCTTGGCTCGGGACTATCAAACCAGCTCCTACAATGAGCAGTTCTTC.

The chain has TRBV13 and TRBJ2-7; a possible D gene is TRBD2 (6 bases). Germline lookup yields CDR1 PRHDT and CDR2 FYEKMQ (reference sequence). The CDR3 has 13 amino acids. V was trimmed by 5 bases and J by 6 bases, leaving 14 bases between them. CDR3 sequence: CASSRGKVGEQYF. CDR3 DNA sequence: TGTGCCAGCAGCCGGGGGAAGGTAGGCGAGCAGTACTTC.

The chain carries TRBV28 and TRBJ1-1, with D uncertain. The CDR3 covers 15 residues. Germline lookup yields CDR1 MDHEN and CDR2 SYDVKM. V was shortened by 3 bases and J by 1 base, with 12 bases between the two germline ends. The CDR3 is CASSFLIPGNTEAFF. CDR3 bases: TGTGCCAGCAGTTTCTTGATCCCAGGGAACACTGAAGCTTTCTTT.

The chain has TRBV5-5 and TRBJ1-6; possible D gene TRBD1, 5 bases. This CDR3 is 16 amino acids long. The V gene lost 1 base and the J gene lost 10 bases, with 18 bases spanning the gap. Germline CDR1 and CDR2: SGHKS and YYEKEE (reference sequence). The CDR3 DNA reads TGTGCCAGCAGCTTGAACCCCGGGACTGCCAACTCACCCCTCCACTTT. As protein: CASSLNPGTANSPLHF.

V gene TRBV11-1 combines with J gene TRBJ2-2; D unresolved. The CDR3 contains 16 residues. Trimming left V 5 bases short and J 4 bases short, with 17 bases between. Germline CDR1 SGHAT, CDR2 FQDESV (reference sequence). The CDR3 loop is CASSPLSLSSTGELFF. The CDR3 DNA sequence: TGTGCCAGCAGCCCGCTTAGCCTTTCATCCACCGGGGAGCTGTTTTTT. Supplemented by reference TRBV11-1 and TRBJ2-2, the full variable domain reads EAEVAQSPRYKITEKSQAVAFWCDPISGHATLYWYRQILGQGPELLVQFQDESVVDDSQLPKDRFSAERLKGVDSTLKIQPAELGDSAMYLCASSPLSLSSTGELFFGEGSRLTVL.

The rearrangement joins TRBV6-2 or TRBV6-3 to TRBJ1-4; a possible D gene is TRBD1 (6 bases). The CDR3 sequence is 15 residues long. Germline CDR1 is MNHEY and CDR2 is SVGEGT. Trimming shortened V by 5 bases and J by 7 bases, and 17 bases separated the two germline ends. The CDR3 DNA is TGTGCCAGCAGTCCACGAGGGACACATAGTGAAAAACTGTTTTTT. Translation gives CASSPRGTHSEKLFF.

CDR3 protein: CAISESALGTVRYGYTF. The CDR3 DNA reads as TGTGCCATCAGTGAGTCGGCACTTGGGACAGTCAGATATGGCTACACCTTC. This chain joins TRBV10-3 and TRBJ1-2; 7 bases match TRBD1. This CDR3 is 17 amino acids long. The germline V gene has CDR1 ENHRY and CDR2 SYGVKD. V lost 0 bases, J lost 5 bases, and 12 bases stayed unmatched.

A note on this clone: Distinct nucleotide sequences in the sample also encode this CDR3. V is TRBV5-1 and J is TRBJ2-3; 7 bases map to TRBD2. The germline V gene encodes CDR1 SGHRS and CDR2 YFSETQ. The CDR3 extends over 16 amino acids. V gave up 4 bases and J gave up 1 base; unmatched junction bases: 9. The chain's CDR3 is CASSPGTSGGTDTQYF. CDR3 coding DNA: TGCGCCAGCAGCCCGGGTACGAGCGGGGGCACAGATACGCAGTATTTT. The complete variable domain, with remaining parts taken from reference TRBV5-1 and TRBJ2-3, reads KAGVTQTPRYLIKTRGQQVTLSCSPISGHRSVSWYQQTPGQGLQFLFEYFSETQRNKGNFPGRFSGRQFSNSRSEMNVSTLELGDSALYLCASSPGTSGGTDTQYFGPGTRLTVL.

In this sample, this clone turned up a few times. The genes are TRBV4-3 and TRBJ2-7, with TRBD1 matching 9 bases. Germline-derived CDR1 and CDR2 are LGHNA and YSLEER. The CDR3 covers 19 residues. After removal of 0 bases from V and 4 bases from J, the junction contained 16 bases not matched to a gene. The CDR3 DNA reads TGCGCCAGCAGCCAAGAGTTGGATGGACCGGGACAGGGCCGATACGAGCAGTACTTC. Its translation is CASSQELDGPGQGRYEQYF.

The CDR3 sequence: CASSSFGVTSYNEQFF. The CDR3 nucleotides are TGTGCCAGCAGTTCGTTTGGAGTTACCAGCTACAATGAGCAGTTCTTC. The chain carries TRBV6-2 or TRBV6-3 and TRBJ2-1; D is uncertain. The V gene lost 4 bases and the J gene lost 3 bases, with 16 bases spanning the gap. CDR1 and CDR2 from the germline V gene are MNHEY and SVGEGT. The CDR3 totals 16 residues.

The gene calls are TRBV27 and TRBJ2-3, with 11 bases lining up with TRBD2. Trimming removed 0 bases from V and 1 base from J; junction bases left unmatched: 9. CDR3 length: 19 amino acids. Germline V gene sequence: CDR1 MNHEY, CDR2 SMNVEV (reference sequence). The CDR3 sequence is CASSLSFPTSGMGTDTQYF. Here the CDR3 DNA reads TGTGCCAGCAGTTTATCGTTTCCGACTAGCGGGATGGGCACAGATACGCAGTATTTT.